The rows below give T cell receptor beta chains drawn from one sample of a study of blood T cell repertoires in COVID-19. Profiled with immunoSEQ multiplex PCR; TCRdb holds only in-frame clones, not every one. Here the sample spans some 300,000 clones, 70% to 90% being singletons. Material: PBMCs or T cells enriched from blood (not recorded which). Receptors were obtained from a woman aged 25 to 39 who had recovered from COVID-19. Both conserved end residues are part of each CDR3. The order of the fields is V gene, D gene, J gene, clone size, CDR3 length, CDR3 DNA, CDR3 protein. The D gene is left open where the match is weak. Rows give clone size only sometimes, using once, few, many, or a class for an expanded clone.

TRBV30	TRBD1	TRBJ1-2	few	17	TGTGCCTGGAGTGGGGGGTTATCAGGGGGCAGAGTCTATGGCTACACCTTC	CAWSGGLSGGRVYGYTF
TRBV28	NA	TRBJ1-5	NA	13	TGTGCCAGCAGTTTAACGCGATATCAGCCCCAGCATTTT	CASSLTRYQPQHF
TRBV6-2/TRBV6-3	TRBD1	TRBJ2-1	NA	16	TGTGCCAGCAGCGACCCTCGGGACAGGTCCTACAATGAGCAGTTCTTC	CASSDPRDRSYNEQFF
TRBV7-2	NA	TRBJ2-2	NA	15	TGTGCCAGCAGCTTAGGCAGGGAAGAAACCGGGGAGCTGTTTTTT	CASSLGREETGELFF
TRBV4-1	TRBD2	TRBJ2-5	once	18	TGCGCCAGCAGCCAAGACCGTGCGGGGGGCCTTTGGGGTGAGACCCAGTACTTC	CASSQDRAGGLWGETQYF
TRBV6-2/TRBV6-3	TRBD2	TRBJ2-5	NA	15	TGTGCCAGCAGTTACTCAGTCGGGGGGGCCGAGACCCAGTACTTC	CASSYSVGGAETQYF
TRBV11-1	NA	TRBJ2-2	NA	15	TGTGCCAGCAAGGAGTGGGGCGCCGACACCGGGGAGCTGTTTTTT	CASKEWGADTGELFF
TRBV18	NA	TRBJ1-6	NA	14	TGTGCCAGCTCACCGACAGAAATGAATTCACCCCTCCACTTT	CASSPTEMNSPLHF
TRBV6-5	TRBD2	TRBJ2-3	NA	14	TGTGCCAGCATTCCTAGCGGGAAACGAGATACGCAGTATTTT	CASIPSGKRDTQYF
TRBV14	NA	TRBJ1-2	few	13	TGTGCCAGCAGCCGGGGCACCAACTATGGCTACACCTTC	CASSRGTNYGYTF
TRBV6-5	NA	TRBJ2-5	NA	13	TGTGCCAGCCGCGGGCCCAAACAAGAGACCCAGTACTTC	CASRGPKQETQYF
TRBV13	TRBD1	TRBJ2-1	NA	17	TGTGCCAGCAGCCCGACCGGGACAGGTGAAAGATACAATGAGCAGTTCTTC	CASSPTGTGERYNEQFF
TRBV5-1	NA	TRBJ1-1	NA	14	TGCGCCAGCAGCGGTTCTTTGCAGGGCCCGGAAGCTTTCTTT	CASSGSLQGPEAFF
TRBV11-2	TRBD1	TRBJ1-2	NA	14	TGTGCCAGCAGCTTCGGACAGGAGGGAGGTGGCTACACCTTC	CASSFGQEGGGYTF
TRBV28	NA	TRBJ1-2	NA	12	TGTGCCAGCAGTTATTCTTCGTATGGCTACACCTTC	CASSYSSYGYTF
TRBV18	NA	TRBJ1-2	NA	15	TGTGCCAGCTCACCGCAGACGCTTGGGGCCTATGGCTACACCTTC	CASSPQTLGAYGYTF
TRBV30	TRBD2	TRBJ2-7	NA	15	TGTGCCTGGAGTTTCGGGTTCGGGAGGGCCTACGAGCAGTACTTC	CAWSFGFGRAYEQYF
TRBV30	NA	TRBJ2-3	NA	16	TGTGCCTGGAGTATAGGCGCAGGGGGGAGCACAGATACGCAGTATTTT	CAWSIGAGGSTDTQYF
TRBV28	NA	TRBJ1-6	once	12	TGTGCCAGCAGTGCCTTTGGTCGGCCCCTCCACTTT	CASSAFGRPLHF
TRBV2	TRBD1	TRBJ1-5	NA	17	TGTGCCAGCAGTGAAGAGTGGACAGGGCTTAAGGTACCGCCCCAGCATTTT	CASSEEWTGLKVPPQHF
TRBV21-1	NA	TRBJ2-1	NA	17	TGTGCCAGCAGTTCAGGGGGTAGCGGGAGAGACTCCAATGAGCAGTTCTTC	CASSSGGSGRDSNEQFF
TRBV19	NA	TRBJ1-4	NA	15	TGTGCCAGTAGTATCGGAGGGGCAGCTAATGAAAAACTGTTTTTT	CASSIGGAANEKLFF
TRBV2	TRBD1	TRBJ2-7	NA	15	TGTGCCAGCAGTGGGGACAGGGTGAGCTCCTACGAGCAGTACTTC	CASSGDRVSSYEQYF
TRBV11-3	NA	TRBJ1-2	NA	14	TGTGCCAGCAGCTTAGATCGCAGGGGTAACGGCTACACCTTC	CASSLDRRGNGYTF
TRBV5-8	NA	TRBJ2-7	NA	13	TGTGCCAGCAGCTCGGACTCTCCGATCGAGCAGTACTTC	CASSSDSPIEQYF
TRBV19	NA	TRBJ1-5	NA	13	TGTGCCAGTAGTACGGTAGTGAAGCAGCCCCAGCATTTT	CASSTVVKQPQHF
TRBV18	NA	TRBJ2-2	once	16	TGTGCCAGCTCACCGTTCGGGGGTGGCGACCCCGGGGAGCTGTTTTTT	CASSPFGGGDPGELFF
TRBV5-4	TRBD1	TRBJ2-3	NA	16	TGTGCCAGCAGCAAACCCCGGACAGGCTCCACAGATACGCAGTATTTT	CASSKPRTGSTDTQYF
TRBV19	NA	TRBJ1-5	NA	15	TGTGCCAGTAGTATAGACAGGGCCCTCAATCAGCCCCAGCATTTT	CASSIDRALNQPQHF
TRBV4-1	NA	TRBJ2-5	once	14	TGCGCCAGCAGCCCATTACACCTCCAAGAGACCCAGTACTTC	CASSPLHLQETQYF
TRBV7-9	TRBD1	TRBJ1-2	NA	17	TGTGCCAGCAGCTCTACTGGACAGGCCTTAAGGATTCGTGGCTACACCTTC	CASSSTGQALRIRGYTF
TRBV27	NA	TRBJ1-5	NA	14	TGTGCCAGCAGTCCAAAGCTGACAGGTCAGCCCCAGCATTTT	CASSPKLTGQPQHF
TRBV10-3	TRBD1	TRBJ1-2	NA	18	TGTGCCATCAGTGGACAAAACGGACAGGTGGCTGGGGTCTATGGCTACACCTTC	CAISGQNGQVAGVYGYTF
TRBV5-1	TRBD1	TRBJ2-3	NA	16	TGCGCCAGCAGTCCCGAGACAGGGGACTTTCCAGATACGCAGTATTTT	CASSPETGDFPDTQYF
TRBV6-2/TRBV6-3	TRBD2	TRBJ2-3	once	13	TGTGCCAGCAGTTGGGGGACTAGCGATACGCAGTATTTT	CASSWGTSDTQYF
TRBV11-3	NA	TRBJ2-3	NA	15	TGTGCCAGCAGCCCCCGGAGAGGGCACACAGATACGCAGTATTTT	CASSPRRGHTDTQYF
TRBV19	NA	TRBJ2-3	once	15	TGTGCCAGTACCCGGAGTCAGAACCCAACAGATACGCAGTATTTT	CASTRSQNPTDTQYF
TRBV5-6	NA	TRBJ2-2	NA	14	TGTGCCAGCAGCTTGGTCTCTTCTACCGGGGAGCTGTTTTTT	CASSLVSSTGELFF
TRBV28	NA	TRBJ2-1	NA	11	TGTGCCAGCAGTTTTGCCACGGGGCAGTTCTTC	CASSFATGQFF